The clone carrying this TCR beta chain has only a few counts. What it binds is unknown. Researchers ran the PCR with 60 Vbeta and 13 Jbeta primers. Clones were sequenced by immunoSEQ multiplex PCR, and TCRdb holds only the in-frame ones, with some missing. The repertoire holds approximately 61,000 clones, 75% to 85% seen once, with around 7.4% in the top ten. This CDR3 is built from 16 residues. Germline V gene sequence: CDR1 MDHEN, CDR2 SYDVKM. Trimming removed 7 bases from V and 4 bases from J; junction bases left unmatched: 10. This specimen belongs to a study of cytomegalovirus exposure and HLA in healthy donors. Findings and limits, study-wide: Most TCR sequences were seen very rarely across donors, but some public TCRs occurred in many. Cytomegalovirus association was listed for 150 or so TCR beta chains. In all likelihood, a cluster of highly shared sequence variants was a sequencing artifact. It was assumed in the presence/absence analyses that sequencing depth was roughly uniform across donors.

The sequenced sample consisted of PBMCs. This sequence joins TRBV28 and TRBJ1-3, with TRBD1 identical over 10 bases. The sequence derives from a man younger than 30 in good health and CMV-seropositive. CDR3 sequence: CASNPPGQGSGNTIYF. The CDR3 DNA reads TGTGCCAGCAACCCCCCGGGACAGGGGAGCGGAAACACCATATATTTT. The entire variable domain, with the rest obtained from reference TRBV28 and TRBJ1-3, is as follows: DVKVTQSSRYLVKRTGEKVFLECVQDMDHENMFWYRQDPGLGLRLIYFSYDVKMKEKGDIPEGYSVSREKKERFSLILESASTNQTSMYLCASNPPGQGSGNTIYFGEGSWLTVV.